The present entry profiles one T cell receptor beta chain with its context. This CDR3 has 12 amino acids. Germline V gene sequence: CDR1 MNHEY, CDR2 SVGAGI. Between the trimmed V and J ends, which lost 10 bases and 4 bases, there was a span of 14 bases. Using immunoSEQ multiplex PCR, the repertoire was profiled, and TCRdb retains in-frame clones only, with some absent. The data hold 350,000 to 450,000 clones, with approximately 90% observed a single time. One Seattle source followed patients from active infection through their disease course. This specimen comes from a study of blood T cell repertoires in COVID-19. The wider study: Researchers got acute and convalescent COVID-19 samples from the United States, Italy and Spain. T cells, B-cell-depleted T cells, or PBMCs supplied cDNA or gDNA.

Sequencing input: peripheral blood. This TCR was recovered from a woman aged 40-49 years with COVID-19, enrolled during active disease. The V gene is TRBV6-5, the J gene TRBJ2-7; maybe TRBD2 (6 bases). As DNA, the CDR3 is TGTGCCACCCTCTGGAGGGCATACGAGCAGTACTTC. Its protein is CATLWRAYEQYF.